The clone carrying this T cell receptor (beta chain) has just one count. No antigen is known for it. These data are taken from a study of T cell responses to AZD1222 COVID-19 vaccine. Findings and caveats of the study: Spike-specific TCR breadth and depth both grew after two AZD1222 doses.

The CDR3 sequence is 19 residues long. The V gene's germline CDR1 is GTSNPN and CDR2 SVGIG (reference sequence). Unmatched junction bases numbered 17, after V lost 3 bases and J lost 0 bases. TCRdb keeps only in-frame clones here, not all; method: immunoSEQ multiplex PCR. The data hold 80,000 or so clones, with 92% observed a single time. Sequenced here: peripheral blood, sampled 28 days after the second AZD1222 dose. The receptor's source is an adult who received the AZD1222 COVID-19 vaccine. The chain has TRBV30 and TRBJ1-5, with 7 bases that match TRBD1. The CDR3 nucleotides read TGTGCCTGGAGACCTGCGGGGGGACAGACCTTATATAGCAATCAGCCCCAGCATTTT. Translation gives CAWRPAGGQTLYSNQPQHF.